This entry concerns a single TCR beta chain. The record originates from a study of circulating and synovial CD4+ cells in juvenile arthritis. Libraries were prepared by immunoSEQ multiplex PCR; TCRdb keeps only in-frame clonotypes and omits some of them. Of about 3,600 clones listed, approximately 87% were seen once; the top ten hold 3.3%. The material sequenced was CD4+ T cells from synovial fluid. The receptor was isolated from a human donor with juvenile idiopathic arthritis.

The CDR3 region has the DNA TGCGCCAGCAGCCTAGCGGGGGGCGCCGGGCGCGGCGGGGAGCTGTTTTTT. It translates to CASSLAGGAGRGGELFF. The genes are TRBV5-1 and TRBJ2-2, with 11 bases fitting TRBD2. Germline values: CDR1 SGHRS, CDR2 YFSETQ. This CDR3 contains 17 residues. V dropped 4 bases and J dropped 7; count of bases not matched to a gene: 12.